Each of the 13 T cell receptor beta chains below was sequenced from the same sample in a study of T cell changes during pregnancy in multiple sclerosis. TCRdb keeps only in-frame clones here, not all; method: immunoSEQ multiplex PCR. This sample yields about 36,000 clones, of which over 75% are seen a single time; roughly 10% belongs to the top ten. The input for sequencing was CD8+ T cells from peripheral blood mononuclear cells, taken in the third trimester of pregnancy. These receptors all come from a female donor with multiple sclerosis, enrolled in a pregnancy study.

CDR3 nucleotide sequence: TGTGCCAGCAGCTTGGGGGCTGGCGAGCAGTACTTC. It codes for CASSLGAGEQYF. The rearrangement uses TRBV5-4 and TRBJ2-7; no firm D call. The CDR3 loop spans 12 amino acids. CDR1 SGHNT and CDR2 YYREEE come from the germline V gene (reference sequence). Trimming pared 0 bases from V and 6 bases from J, leaving 7 bases between.

The chain is built from TRBV7-6 and TRBJ2-3; 8 bases are a match to TRBD2. Germline CDR1 reads SGHVS; CDR2 reads FNYEAQ. V lost 1 base, J lost 2 bases, and 5 bases stayed unmatched. This CDR3 has 16 amino acids. CDR3 DNA: TGTGCCAGCAGCTTAGTAGCGGGGCCTTACACAGATACGCAGTATTTT. It codes for CASSLVAGPYTDTQYF.

This sequence joins TRBV6-5 and TRBJ2-7; tentative D call: TRBD1 (5 bases). CDR3 length equals 16 residues. CDR1 MNHEY and CDR2 SVGAGI come from the germline V gene. V was shortened by 0 bases and J by 3 bases, with 15 bases between the two germline ends. The CDR3 loop is CASSYSRTIGVYEQYF. In nucleotides, the CDR3 is TGTGCCAGCAGTTACTCCCGGACAATCGGCGTCTACGAGCAGTACTTC.

The V gene is TRBV5-4, the J gene TRBJ2-3; TRBD2 matches 8 bases. Germline values: CDR1 SGHNT, CDR2 YYREEE (reference sequence). This CDR3 spans 14 amino acids. With V trimmed by 7 bases and J by 3 bases, 7 bases remained unmatched. As DNA, the CDR3 is TGTGCCAGCCGGGTCAGCGGGAGTACAGATACGCAGTATTTT. Translated: CASRVSGSTDTQYF.

In this sample, this clone turned up a few times. This chain links TRBV19 with TRBJ1-1; D uncertain. Trimming shortened V by 6 bases and J by 6 bases, and 8 bases separated the two germline ends. Germline V gene lookup returns CDR1 LNHDA and CDR2 SQIVND (reference sequence). The CDR3 contains 11 residues. The CDR3 region has the DNA TGTGCCAGTAGAAGCGGGGCTGAAGCTTTCTTT. Translated, it gives CASRSGAEAFF. The full variable domain, with the rest looked up from reference TRBV19 and TRBJ1-1, is DGGITQSPKYLFRKEGQNVTLSCEQNLNHDAMYWYRQDPGQGLRLIYYSQIVNDFQKGDIAEGYSVSREKKESFPLTVTSAQKNPTAFYLCASRSGAEAFFGQGTRLTVV.

On this clone: Other DNA sequences from this sample encode an identical CDR3 as well. The chain has TRBV27 and TRBJ1-3; D may be TRBD1 (5 bases). CDR1 is MNHEY, CDR2 SMNVEV, per germline (reference sequence). The CDR3 contains 12 residues. V lost 5 bases, J lost 4 bases, and 6 bases lay in between. CDR3 coding DNA: TGTGCCAGCAGTCCAGGGGGAAACACCATATATTTT. Translated, it gives CASSPGGNTIYF.

The chain joins TRBV5-1 to TRBJ2-1; the match to TRBD2 covers 11 bases. Trimming at V came to 2 bases and at J to 7 bases, leaving 11 bases not matched to a gene. Germline V lookup: CDR1 SGHRS, CDR2 YFSETQ. The CDR3 spans 17 residues. The CDR3 DNA is TGCGCCAGCAGCTTAGAACTAGCGGGGGTTCTCGGGAATGAGCAGTTCTTC. Protein: CASSLELAGVLGNEQFF.

V usage is TRBV27 and J usage is TRBJ1-2, with TRBD1 as a possible D gene (6 bases). Trimming left V 6 bases short and J 1 base short, with 15 bases between. Per germline, CDR1 MNHEY and CDR2 SMNVEV (reference sequence). The CDR3 totals 15 residues. CDR3 loop: CASSLTGSINYGYTF. Here the CDR3 DNA reads TGTGCCAGCAGCCTGACAGGTTCTATTAACTATGGCTACACCTTC.

The gene calls are TRBV27 and TRBJ1-2, with a tentative D call TRBD1 (6 bases). Germline CDR1 MNHEY, CDR2 SMNVEV (reference sequence). Trimming took off 5 bases at V and 4 bases at J, with 17 bases between the two ends. The CDR3 is 15 residues long. Written as DNA, the CDR3 is TGTGCCAGCAGTGCGAACCCCACAGGGAGCTATGGCTACACCTTC. Translation gives CASSANPTGSYGYTF.

This rearrangement joins TRBV30 to TRBJ2-1; D perhaps matches TRBD2 (6 bases). The V end was cut by 5 bases, the J end by 9 bases, with 8 bases between. This CDR3 is 10 amino acids long. CDR1 GTSNPN and CDR2 SVGIG come from the germline V gene (reference sequence). CDR3 DNA sequence: TGTGCCTGGGGGGAGGTTGAGCAGTTCTTC. This sequence encodes CAWGEVEQFF.

The V gene is TRBV9, the J gene TRBJ1-1; possible D gene TRBD1, 5 bases. Germline lookup yields CDR1 SGDLS and CDR2 YYNGEE. V was clipped by 4 bases and J by 5 bases, with 15 bases between them. The CDR3 totals 14 residues. CDR3 DNA: TGTGCCAGCAGCCCCTACGGGGGTAGGACTGAAGCTTTCTTT. Amino acids: CASSPYGGRTEAFF.

As regards this clone: Other DNA sequences in this sample translate to the same CDR3. This chain joins TRBV6-6 and TRBJ2-2, with D hard to call. V lost 6 bases and J 2 bases, leaving 4 bases between the germline ends. The CDR3 is 12 residues long. The V gene's germline CDR1 is MNHNY and CDR2 SVGAGI (reference sequence). The CDR3 DNA reads as TGTGCCAGCAGCCCAAACACCGGGGAGCTGTTTTTT. It translates to CASSPNTGELFF.

V usage is TRBV15 and J usage is TRBJ2-3; TRBD1 agrees at 9 bases. Trimming cost V 3 bases and J 5 bases; bases outside gene matches: 9. The CDR3 totals 16 residues. Germline V gene sequence: CDR1 LNHNV, CDR2 YYDKDF (reference sequence). CDR3 region: CATSSIEDRGGDTQYF. CDR3 in DNA: TGTGCCACCAGCAGTATAGAGGACAGGGGAGGAGATACGCAGTATTTT.